These 24 T cell receptor beta chains originate from one sample sequenced in a study of blood T cells in healthy people across ages. A second PCR, run for about 7 to 11 cycles, used a sample-barcoded 5' primer plus a J-beta primer mix. Each CDR3 protein is one row after TCRdb ran MiXCR on the 5' RACE reads. The table lists about 1,000,000 distinct CDR3 sequences, roughly 45% of them singletons. Sequenced input: blood. The receptors here all came from an older woman in good health.

This clonotype was counted once. The V gene is TRBV18, the J gene TRBJ2-1; maybe TRBD2 (6 bases). Germline CDR1 reads KGHSH; CDR2 reads LQKENI. The CDR3 extends over 18 amino acids. V was pared by 2 bases and J by 5 bases, with 22 bases between. The CDR3 nucleotides read TGTGCCAGCTCACCATCCTCGCTAGCGCAGACTTTCCACAATGAGCAGTTCTTC. This sequence encodes CASSPSSLAQTFHNEQFF.

The chain couples TRBV27 to TRBJ1-2, with a tentative D call TRBD1 (5 bases). This CDR3 is 13 amino acids long. The germline V and J ends were trimmed by 6 bases and 4 bases, with 12 bases remaining between them. Germline assignment: CDR1 MNHEY and CDR2 SMNVEV (reference sequence). CDR3 loop: CASRTVGGYGYTF. The CDR3 DNA is TGTGCCAGCAGGACGGTGGGGGGCTATGGCTACACCTTC.

The V and J genes are TRBV6-6 and TRBJ2-3; D assignment may be TRBD1 or TRBD2 (5 bases each). V was pared by 5 bases and J by 9 bases, with 15 bases between. CDR3 length equals 13 residues. The germline gives CDR1 MNHNY, CDR2 SVGAGI (reference sequence). The CDR3: CASSDTLRETQYF. The CDR3 DNA reads TGTGCCAGCAGTGACACCCTCAGGGAGACGCAGTATTTT.

The genes are TRBV12-3 or TRBV12-4 and TRBJ2-1; possibly TRBD2 for D (6 bases). The CDR3 covers 15 residues. The V end was cut by 7 bases, the J end by 0 bases, with 13 bases between. This chain's CDR3 is CASTPSAGSYNEQFF. In DNA form, the CDR3 reads TGTGCCAGCACCCCTAGCGCTGGCTCCTACAATGAGCAGTTCTTC.

This clonotype was counted only a few times. The rearrangement links TRBV10-3 to TRBJ2-7; the match to TRBD1 covers 8 bases. The J segment lost 1 base and the V segment lost 3 bases, leaving 8 bases of the junction unmatched. This CDR3 spans 16 amino acids. Germline V gene sequence: CDR1 ENHRY, CDR2 SYGVKD. The CDR3: CAISDPRQGTSYEQYF. CDR3 sequence (DNA): TGTGCCATCAGTGACCCAAGACAGGGGACTTCCTACGAGCAGTACTTC.

The chain employs TRBV21-1 and TRBJ1-5; TRBD1 is the table's D call and was not checked against the DNA. TRBV21-1 is assigned pseudogene status. The CDR3 runs to 16 residues. The CDR3 loop reads CASSKVGPGGNQPQHF. The CDR3, as DNA: TGTGCCAGCAGCAAAGTGGGCCCGGGGGGCAATCAGCCCCAGCATTTT.

This chain links TRBV5-5 with TRBJ2-3; 12 bases agree with TRBD2. J gave up 3 bases and V 7 bases, and 6 bases lay outside the gene matches. CDR1 is SGHKS, CDR2 YYEKEE, per germline (reference sequence). This CDR3 is built from 15 residues. The DNA for the CDR3 is TGTGCCAGCCGCCGACTAGCGGGGGCAACAGATACGCAGTATTTT. Protein product: CASRRLAGATDTQYF.

The chain employs TRBV7-9 and TRBJ2-4, with D hard to call. Trimming shortened V by 8 bases and J by 1 base, and 12 bases separated the two germline ends. Germline V gene sequence: CDR1 SEHNR, CDR2 FQNEAQ (reference sequence). The CDR3 is 14 residues long. The CDR3 reads CASPPVGAKNIQYF. For the CDR3, the DNA is TGTGCCAGCCCGCCAGTAGGCGCCAAAAACATTCAGTACTTC.

This clonotype was seen only once. DNA of the CDR3: TGTGCCATCCGCACGTCCGACAGAGATGGCTACACCTTC. Amino acid sequence: CAIRTSDRDGYTF. The V call is TRBV10-3, the J call TRBJ1-2; possible D gene TRBD1, 5 bases. There are 13 residues in the CDR3. The V end was cut by 8 bases, the J end by 6 bases, with 16 bases between. The germline gives CDR1 ENHRY, CDR2 SYGVKD.

In this sample, this clonotype turned up a few times. The genes are TRBV10-3 and TRBJ2-7, with D possibly being TRBD1 (5 bases). The CDR3 runs 16 residues. Per germline, CDR1 ENHRY and CDR2 SYGVKD. Trimming cost V 0 bases and J 2 bases, with 14 bases left between them. The CDR3 region is CAISESPGQTAYEQYF. In DNA, the CDR3 is TGTGCCATCAGTGAGTCGCCCGGACAAACCGCCTACGAGCAGTACTTC.

The V and J genes are TRBV4-2 and TRBJ2-3; D is uncertain. The germline gives CDR1 LGHNA, CDR2 YNFKEQ. V was trimmed by 0 bases and J by 3 bases, leaving 13 bases between them. The CDR3 extends over 16 amino acids. CDR3 DNA: TGTGCCAGCAGCCAAGAACTACAGTCTAGGACAGATACGCAGTATTTT. Translated, it gives CASSQELQSRTDTQYF.

The chain combines TRBV12-3 or TRBV12-4 with TRBJ2-6, with 7 positions matching TRBD1. Trimming at V came to 7 bases and at J to 0 bases, leaving 6 bases not matched to a gene. This CDR3 has 16 residues. The CDR3 region has the DNA TGTGCCAGCACAATTCACAGGGGCTCTGGGGCCAACGTCCTGACTTTC. It yields the protein CASTIHRGSGANVLTF.

The chain carries TRBV6-6 and TRBJ2-2; D may be TRBD1 (6 bases). V was clipped by 2 bases and J by 6 bases, with 13 bases between them. Germline V gene data show CDR1 as MNHNY and CDR2 as SVGAGI (reference sequence). This CDR3 is 15 amino acids long. CDR3 sequence: CASSYGQGLPGELFF. CDR3 nucleotides: TGTGCCAGCAGTTACGGCCAGGGGTTACCCGGGGAGCTGTTTTTT.

The chain combines TRBV25-1 with TRBJ1-2, with D uncertain. This CDR3 spans 12 amino acids. Germline V gene data show CDR1 as MGHDK and CDR2 as SYGVNS. V was clipped by 0 bases and J by 7 bases, with 6 bases between them. CDR3 protein: CASSEYWLGYTF. Here the CDR3 DNA reads TGTGCCAGCAGTGAATATTGGCTTGGCTACACCTTC.

In its sample, this clonotype was seen a few times. The chain couples TRBV20-1 to TRBJ2-5, with TRBD1 identical over 8 bases. Germline CDR1 DFQATT, CDR2 SNEGSKA (reference sequence). The V and J ends lost 3 bases and 5 bases, in that order; junction bases with no gene match: 8. The CDR3 extends over 14 amino acids. CDR3 bases: TGCAGTGCTAGGGTAGGGGGACAGGCGGAGACCCAGTACTTC. This encodes CSARVGGQAETQYF.

The chain uses TRBV18 and TRBJ2-7; possibly TRBD1 for D (6 bases). V lost 3 bases and J 0 bases, leaving 12 bases between the germline ends. Per the germline V gene, CDR1 is KGHSH and CDR2 is LQKENI. The CDR3 consists of 15 residues. In DNA, the CDR3 is TGTGCCAGCTCACCCACCACAGGGAGCTCCTACGAGCAGTACTTC. This gives the protein CASSPTTGSSYEQYF.

The V gene is TRBV10-2, the J gene TRBJ2-7, with 9 bases lining up with TRBD2. Germline trimming cut 10 bases from V and 2 bases from J; bases unmatched to any gene: 6. Germline V gives CDR1 WSHSY, CDR2 SAAADI. The CDR3 runs to 13 residues. This chain's CDR3 is CATRPSGTYEQYF. The DNA for the CDR3 is TGCGCCACCCGGCCTAGCGGGACCTACGAGCAGTACTTC.

The chain uses TRBV10-3 and TRBJ1-6; no clear D gene. V lost 7 bases and J 6 bases, leaving 13 bases between the germline ends. Germline loops: CDR1 ENHRY, CDR2 SYGVKD. This CDR3 comprises 14 residues. The CDR3 reads CAITLQDPNSPLHF. CDR3 DNA sequence: TGTGCCATCACCCTTCAGGACCCTAATTCACCCCTCCACTTT.

The chain recombines TRBV29-1 with TRBJ1-2; possible D gene TRBD1, 5 bases. CDR3 length: 12 amino acids. Germline V lookup: CDR1 SQVTM, CDR2 ANQGSEA. Between the trimmed V and J ends, which lost 3 bases and 5 bases, there was a span of 10 bases. The CDR3 DNA reads TGCAGCGTTGACCTGGGGGTTTATGGCTACACCTTC. This encodes CSVDLGVYGYTF. The variable domain in full, completed from reference TRBV29-1 and TRBJ1-2, reads SAVISQKPSRDICQRGTSLTIQCQVDSQVTMMFWYRQQPGQSLTLIATANQGSEATYESGFVIDKFPISRPNLTFSTLTVSNMSPEDSSIYLCSVDLGVYGYTFGSGTRLTVV.

This chain joins TRBV12-3 or TRBV12-4 and TRBJ1-5; no firm D call. This CDR3 comprises 13 residues. V was clipped by 5 bases and J by 7 bases, with 12 bases between them. The DNA for the CDR3 is TGTGCCAGCAGTCCCGGCGGGTTACAGCCCCAGCATTTT. Translation gives CASSPGGLQPQHF.

This chain connects TRBV10-3 to TRBJ2-3; a weak D match, TRBD1 (6 bases). The length of the CDR3 is 17 residues. Germline CDR1 ENHRY, CDR2 SYGVKD. The ends were cut back, 5 bases at V and 1 base at J, with 19 bases in the middle. CDR3 residues: CAISPGKNRVGTDTQYF. The CDR3 DNA reads TGTGCCATCAGTCCTGGGAAGAACAGGGTGGGCACAGATACGCAGTATTTT.

This clonotype was counted a single time. One end of the junction varies from germline; a read error may be responsible. The genes are TRBV2 and TRBJ2-5; D is perhaps TRBD1 (5 bases). The tail of the sequence fits TRBJ2-7 better, so the J call may be wrong. Germline V gene lookup returns CDR1 SNHLY and CDR2 FYNNEI. The CDR3 covers 13 residues. Written as DNA, the CDR3 is TGTGCCAGCAGAGAAGGGGCCGGTTACGAGCAGTACTTC. This codes for CASREGAGYEQYF.

The V and J genes are TRBV4-1 and TRBJ2-4; D may correspond to TRBD1 or TRBD2 (6 bases each). V was clipped by 0 bases and J by 6 bases, with 12 bases between them. Looked up from germline, CDR1 is MGHRA and CDR2 is YSYEKL. This CDR3 region has 15 residues. CDR3 DNA: TGCGCCAGCAGCCAAGAGGGGGGCACGACAAACATTCAGTACTTC. Encoded protein: CASSQEGGTTNIQYF.

In its sample, this clonotype was seen a few times. This chain joins TRBV5-6 and TRBJ2-7; TRBD2 matches at 11 bases. The CDR3 runs 17 residues. CDR1 and CDR2 from the germline V gene are SGHDT and YYEEEE. V gave up 4 bases and J gave up 0 bases; unmatched junction bases: 9. The CDR3 loop reads CASSPWLAGGPSYEQYF. In DNA form, the CDR3 reads TGTGCCAGCAGCCCCTGGCTAGCGGGAGGCCCCTCCTACGAGCAGTACTTC. The complete variable domain, with remaining parts taken from reference TRBV5-6 and TRBJ2-7, reads DAGVTQSPTHLIKTRGQQVTLRCSPKSGHDTVSWYQQALGQGPQFIFQYYEEEERQRGNFPDRFSGHQFPNYSSELNVNALLLGDSALYLCASSPWLAGGPSYEQYFGPGTRLTVT.